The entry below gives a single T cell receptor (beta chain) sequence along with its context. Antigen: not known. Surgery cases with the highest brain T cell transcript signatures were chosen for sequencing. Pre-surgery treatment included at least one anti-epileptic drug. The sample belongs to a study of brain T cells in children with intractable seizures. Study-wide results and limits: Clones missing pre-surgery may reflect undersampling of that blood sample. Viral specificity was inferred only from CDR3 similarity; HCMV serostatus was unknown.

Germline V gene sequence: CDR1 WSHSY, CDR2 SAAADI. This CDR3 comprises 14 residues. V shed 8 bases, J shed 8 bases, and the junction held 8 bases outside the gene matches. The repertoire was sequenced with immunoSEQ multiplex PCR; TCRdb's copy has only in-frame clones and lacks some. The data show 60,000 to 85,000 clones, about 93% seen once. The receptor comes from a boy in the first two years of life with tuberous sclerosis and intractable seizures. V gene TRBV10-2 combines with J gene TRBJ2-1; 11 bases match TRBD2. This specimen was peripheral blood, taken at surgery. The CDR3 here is CASALAGGFHEQFF. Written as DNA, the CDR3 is TGCGCCAGCGCTCTAGCGGGAGGTTTTCATGAGCAGTTCTTC.